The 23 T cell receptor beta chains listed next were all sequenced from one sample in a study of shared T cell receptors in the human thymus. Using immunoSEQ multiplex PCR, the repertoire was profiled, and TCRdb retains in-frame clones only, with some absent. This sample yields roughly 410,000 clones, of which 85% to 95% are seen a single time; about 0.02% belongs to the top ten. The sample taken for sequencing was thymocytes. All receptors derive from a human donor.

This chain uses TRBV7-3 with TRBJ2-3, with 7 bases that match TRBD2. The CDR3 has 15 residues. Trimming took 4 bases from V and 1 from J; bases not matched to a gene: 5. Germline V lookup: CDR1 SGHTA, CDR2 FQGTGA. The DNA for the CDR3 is TGTGCCAGCAGCTATGGAGCGGGACGCACAGATACGCAGTATTTT. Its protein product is CASSYGAGRTDTQYF.

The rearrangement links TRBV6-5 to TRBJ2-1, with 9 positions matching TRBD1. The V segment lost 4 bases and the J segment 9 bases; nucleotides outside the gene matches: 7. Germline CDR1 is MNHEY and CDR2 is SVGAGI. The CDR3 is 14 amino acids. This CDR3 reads CASSSGQGKGEQFF. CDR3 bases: TGTGCCAGCAGTTCGGGACAGGGTAAGGGTGAGCAGTTCTTC.

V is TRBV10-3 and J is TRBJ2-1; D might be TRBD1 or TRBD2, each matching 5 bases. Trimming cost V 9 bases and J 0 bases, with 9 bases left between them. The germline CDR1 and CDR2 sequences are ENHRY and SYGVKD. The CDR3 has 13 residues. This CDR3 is CAIPGRSYNEQFF. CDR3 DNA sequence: TGTGCCATTCCGGGGCGCTCCTACAATGAGCAGTTCTTC.

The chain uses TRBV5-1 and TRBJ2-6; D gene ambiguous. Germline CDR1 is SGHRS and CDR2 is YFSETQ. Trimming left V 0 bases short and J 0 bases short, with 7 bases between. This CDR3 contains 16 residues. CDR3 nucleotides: TGCGCCAGCAGCTTGGCTGAGGTCTCTGGGGCCAACGTCCTGACTTTC. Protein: CASSLAEVSGANVLTF.

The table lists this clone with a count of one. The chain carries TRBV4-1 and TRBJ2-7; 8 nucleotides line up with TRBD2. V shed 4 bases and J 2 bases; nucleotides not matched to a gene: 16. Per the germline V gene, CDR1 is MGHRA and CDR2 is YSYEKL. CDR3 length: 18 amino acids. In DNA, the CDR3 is TGCGCCAGCAGCCCAACCCGACTAGCGCGACGAAAGACCTACGAGCAGTACTTC. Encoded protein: CASSPTRLARRKTYEQYF.

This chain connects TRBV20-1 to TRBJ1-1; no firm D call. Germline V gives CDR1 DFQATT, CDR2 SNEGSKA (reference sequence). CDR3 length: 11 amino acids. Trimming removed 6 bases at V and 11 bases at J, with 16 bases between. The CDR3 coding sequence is TGCAGTGCCCACCGGACCGGGCCCGCTTTCTTT. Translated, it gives CSAHRTGPAFF.

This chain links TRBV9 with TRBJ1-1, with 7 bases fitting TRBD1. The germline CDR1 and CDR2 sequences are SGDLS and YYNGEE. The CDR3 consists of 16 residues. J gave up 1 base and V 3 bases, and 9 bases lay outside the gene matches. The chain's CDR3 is CASSADPGQSNTEAFF. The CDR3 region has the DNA TGTGCCAGCAGCGCGGATCCGGGACAGTCGAACACTGAAGCTTTCTTT.

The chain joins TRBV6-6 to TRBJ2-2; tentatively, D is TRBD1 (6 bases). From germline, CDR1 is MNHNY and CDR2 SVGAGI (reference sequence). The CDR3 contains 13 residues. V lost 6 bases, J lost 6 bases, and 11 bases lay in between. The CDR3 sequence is CASRLEGAGELFF. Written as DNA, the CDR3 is TGTGCCAGCAGACTCGAGGGGGCCGGGGAGCTGTTTTTT.

This CDR3 is CAWSVQPQSRSFSGANVLTF. In nucleotides, the CDR3 is TGTGCCTGGAGTGTACAGCCACAGAGCAGGAGCTTCTCTGGGGCCAACGTCCTGACTTTC. The genes are TRBV30 and TRBJ2-6, with D unclear. Trimming left V 0 bases short and J 0 bases short, with 21 bases between. There are 20 residues in the CDR3. In germline, CDR1 is GTSNPN, CDR2 SVGIG (reference sequence).

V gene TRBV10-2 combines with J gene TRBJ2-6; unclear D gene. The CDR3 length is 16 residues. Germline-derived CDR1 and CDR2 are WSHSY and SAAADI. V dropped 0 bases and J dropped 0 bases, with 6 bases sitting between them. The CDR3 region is CASSESKPSGANVLTF. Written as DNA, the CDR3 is TGCGCCAGCAGTGAGTCCAAGCCCTCTGGGGCCAACGTCCTGACTTTC.

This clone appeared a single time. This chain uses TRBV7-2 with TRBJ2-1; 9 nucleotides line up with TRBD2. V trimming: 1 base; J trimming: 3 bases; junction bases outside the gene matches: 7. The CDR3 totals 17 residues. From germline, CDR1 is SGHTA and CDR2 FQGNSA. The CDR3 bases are TGTGCCAGCAGCTTAGGTCTAGCGGGACGATACTACAATGAGCAGTTCTTC. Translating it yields CASSLGLAGRYYNEQFF.

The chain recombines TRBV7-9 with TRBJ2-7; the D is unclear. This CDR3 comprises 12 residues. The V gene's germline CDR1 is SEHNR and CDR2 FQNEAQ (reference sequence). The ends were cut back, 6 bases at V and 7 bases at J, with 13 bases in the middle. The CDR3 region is CASSQNVTEQYF. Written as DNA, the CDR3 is TGTGCCAGCAGTCAAAACGTGACTGAGCAGTACTTC.

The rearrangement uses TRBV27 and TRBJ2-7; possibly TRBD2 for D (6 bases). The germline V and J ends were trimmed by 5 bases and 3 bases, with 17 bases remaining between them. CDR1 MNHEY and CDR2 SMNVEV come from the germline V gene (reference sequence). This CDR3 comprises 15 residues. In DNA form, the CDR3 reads TGTGCCAGCAGTCTTCGTAGGGGACTGCACTACGAGCAGTACTTC. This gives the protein CASSLRRGLHYEQYF.

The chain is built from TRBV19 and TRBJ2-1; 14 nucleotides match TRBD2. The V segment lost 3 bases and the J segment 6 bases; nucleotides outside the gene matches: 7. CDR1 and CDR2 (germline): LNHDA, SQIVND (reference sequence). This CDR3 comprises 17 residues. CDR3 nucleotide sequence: TGTGCCAGTAGTATGCGTATCGGGACTAGCGGGAGCAATGAGCAGTTCTTC. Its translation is CASSMRIGTSGSNEQFF.

The CDR3 loop is CASSLEGQGATNYGYTF. The CDR3 DNA is TGTGCCAGCAGTTTGGAGGGACAGGGGGCCACTAACTATGGCTACACCTTC. V is TRBV28 and J is TRBJ1-2; 12 nucleotides match TRBD1. J gave up 0 bases and V 3 bases, and 5 bases lay outside the gene matches. Germline loops: CDR1 MDHEN, CDR2 SYDVKM. The CDR3 is 17 amino acids.

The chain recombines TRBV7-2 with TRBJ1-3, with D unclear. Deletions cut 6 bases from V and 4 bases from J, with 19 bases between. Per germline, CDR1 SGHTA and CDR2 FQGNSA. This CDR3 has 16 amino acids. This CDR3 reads CASRHHGTWPGNTIYF. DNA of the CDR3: TGTGCCAGCAGGCACCACGGAACATGGCCCGGAAACACCATATATTTT.

The CDR3: CASSSPPPGGETQYF. Here the CDR3 DNA reads TGTGCCAGCAGCTCACCTCCCCCAGGGGGAGAGACCCAGTACTTC. This sequence joins TRBV7-9 and TRBJ2-5, with 7 bases identical to TRBD1. The CDR3 totals 15 residues. The germline CDR1 and CDR2 sequences are SEHNR and FQNEAQ (reference sequence). V lost 4 bases and J lost 4; bases outside the gene matches: 9. Using reference TRBV7-9 and TRBJ2-5 for the parts outside the CDR3, the full variable domain is DTGVSQNPRHKITKRGQNVTFRCDPISEHNRLYWYRQTLGQGPEFLTYFQNEAQLEKSRLLSDRFSAERPKGSFSTLEIQRTEQGDSAMYLCASSSPPPGGETQYFGPGTRLLVL.

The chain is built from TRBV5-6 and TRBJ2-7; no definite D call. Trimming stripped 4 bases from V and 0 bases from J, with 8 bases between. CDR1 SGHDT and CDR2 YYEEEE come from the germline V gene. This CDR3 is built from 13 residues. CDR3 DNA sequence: TGTGCCAGCAGCACTGACCTCTCCTACGAGCAGTACTTC. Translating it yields CASSTDLSYEQYF.

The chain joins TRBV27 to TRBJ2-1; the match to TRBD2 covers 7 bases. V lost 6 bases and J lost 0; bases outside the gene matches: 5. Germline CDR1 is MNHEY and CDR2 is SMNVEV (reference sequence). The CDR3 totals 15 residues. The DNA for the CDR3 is TGTGCCAGCAGGAAACTAGCGAGCTCCTACAATGAGCAGTTCTTC. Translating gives CASRKLASSYNEQFF.

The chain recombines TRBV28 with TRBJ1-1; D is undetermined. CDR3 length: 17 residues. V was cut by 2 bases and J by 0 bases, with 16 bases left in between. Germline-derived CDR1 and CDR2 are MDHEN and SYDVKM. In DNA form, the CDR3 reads TGTGCCAGCAGTTTAAAGAACAGACCTAGCATGAACACTGAAGCTTTCTTT. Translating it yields CASSLKNRPSMNTEAFF.

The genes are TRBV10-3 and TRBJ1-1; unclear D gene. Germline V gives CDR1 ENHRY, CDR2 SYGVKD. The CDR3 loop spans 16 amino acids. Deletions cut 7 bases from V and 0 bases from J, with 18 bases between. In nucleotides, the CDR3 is TGTGCCATCACTCCCGAGGCGGGCTACTTGAACACTGAAGCTTTCTTT. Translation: CAITPEAGYLNTEAFF.

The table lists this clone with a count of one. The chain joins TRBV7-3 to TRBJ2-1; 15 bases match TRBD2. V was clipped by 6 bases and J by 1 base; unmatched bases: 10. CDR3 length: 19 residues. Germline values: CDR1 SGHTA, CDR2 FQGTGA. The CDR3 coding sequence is TGTGCCAGCAGTTCCGGACTAGCGGGAGGGCAAGGGTCCTACAATGAGCAGTTCTTC. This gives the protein CASSSGLAGGQGSYNEQFF. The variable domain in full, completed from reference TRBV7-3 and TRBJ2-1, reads GAGVSQTPSNKVTEKGKYVELRCDPISGHTALYWYRQSLGQGPEFLIYFQGTGAADDSGLPNDRFFAVRPEGSVSTLKIQRTERGDSAVYLCASSSGLAGGQGSYNEQFFGPGTRLTVL.

CDR3 sequence reads: CASSSGQGGTVEQFF. The CDR3 coding sequence is TGCGCCAGCAGCTCCGGACAGGGGGGAACGGTTGAGCAGTTCTTC. The gene calls are TRBV4-1 and TRBJ2-1; 10 nucleotides line up with TRBD1. Losses at the gene ends were 5 bases for V and 9 bases for J; bases not matched to a gene: 10. From germline, CDR1 is MGHRA and CDR2 YSYEKL. This CDR3 is 15 amino acids long.